This T cell receptor (beta chain) is from a study of blood T cell repertoires in COVID-19. Study at large: PBMCs, B-cell-depleted T cells, or T cells were the source of the cDNA or gDNA that made up the material.

In the source study's methods: Reference gene primers were amplified, and this amplification served to estimate nucleated cell counts. Some clones are missing from TCRdb's copy, which holds only in-frame ones; the method was immunoSEQ multiplex PCR. V and J calls and clone size are copied from that table; D and trimming were computed from the DNA. The top ten clones hold 10% of a sample with roughly 100,000 clones, almost 85% of them seen once. This CDR3 has 15 amino acids. Between the trimmed V and J ends, which lost 8 bases and 3 bases, there was a span of 19 bases. Germline values: CDR1 MGHDK, CDR2 SYGVNS.

The TCR comes from a man aged 65-85 years with acute or convalescent COVID-19. The sample consisted of peripheral blood. This chain connects TRBV25-1 to TRBJ1-2; D perhaps matches TRBD1 (6 bases). The CDR3 reads CASLSHGRGDYGYTF. The CDR3 DNA reads as TGTGCCAGCCTATCCCACGGCAGGGGTGACTATGGCTACACCTTC.